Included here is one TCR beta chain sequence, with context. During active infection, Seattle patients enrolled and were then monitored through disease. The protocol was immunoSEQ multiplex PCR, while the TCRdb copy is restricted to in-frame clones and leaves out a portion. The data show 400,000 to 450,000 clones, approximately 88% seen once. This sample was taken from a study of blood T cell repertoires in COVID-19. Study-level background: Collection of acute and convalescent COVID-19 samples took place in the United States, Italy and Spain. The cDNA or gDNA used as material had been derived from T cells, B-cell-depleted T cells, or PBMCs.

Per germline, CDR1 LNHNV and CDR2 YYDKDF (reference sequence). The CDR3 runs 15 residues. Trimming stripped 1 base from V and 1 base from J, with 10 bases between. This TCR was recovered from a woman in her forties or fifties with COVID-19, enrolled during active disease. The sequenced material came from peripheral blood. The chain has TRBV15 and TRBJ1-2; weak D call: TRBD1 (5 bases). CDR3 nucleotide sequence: TGTGCCACCAGCAGAGCCCAGGGTTTTAACTATGGCTACACCTTC. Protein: CATSRAQGFNYGYTF. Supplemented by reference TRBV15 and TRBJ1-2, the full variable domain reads DAMVIQNPRYQVTQFGKPVTLSCSQTLNHNVMYWYQQKSSQAPKLLFHYYDKDFNNEADTPDNFQSRRPNTSFCFLDIRSPGLGDTAMYLCATSRAQGFNYGYTFGSGTRLTVV.